The rows below give T cell receptor beta chains drawn from one sample of a study of cytomegalovirus exposure and HLA in healthy donors. Only in-frame clones appear in the TCRdb table, and some are missing; sequencing was by immunoSEQ multiplex PCR. This table holds some 140,000 clones, about 70% found once. Sequences were obtained from PBMCs. The source of these receptors is a man in his forties in good health and CMV-seronegative. Both conserved end residues are part of each CDR3. The D gene is left open where the match is weak. The size field is filled for only some rows; it gives once, few, many or a size class.

>14|TRBD1|TRBV4-1|-|TRBJ2-7
TGCGCCAGCAGCGTTCCGGGACAGGGCGCCGAGCAGTACTTC
CASSVPGQGAEQYF
>17|TRBD2|TRBV4-1|-|TRBJ2-3
TGCGCCAGCAGCTCGGGTGGGGCTAGCGGGGACACAGATACGCAGTATTTT
CASSSGGASGDTDTQYF
>15|TRBD1|TRBV10-3|-|TRBJ1-5
TGTGCCATCAGTGAGGCCAGGGGGCAAGGGCAGCCCCAGCATTTT
CAISEARGQGQPQHF
>17|TRBD1|TRBV7-9|-|TRBJ2-5
TGTGCCAGCAGTCCGCCTGGGGACAGGCTGTACCAAGAGACCCAGTACTTC
CASSPPGDRLYQETQYF
>15|TRBD1|TRBV28|once|TRBJ1-2
TGTGCCAGCAGTGCCATTACTGGGACAGGGCTAGGCTACACCTTC
CASSAITGTGLGYTF
>15|TRBD1|TRBV5-8|-|TRBJ1-2
TGTGCCAGCAGCTTGGCGCGGTCAGGGGGCGCGAGCTACACCTTC
CASSLARSGGASYTF
>15|-|TRBV4-1|-|TRBJ2-7
TGCGCCAGCAGCCAGGGGCCGGCAGGGTCCTACGAGCAGTACTTC
CASSQGPAGSYEQYF
>13|-|TRBV27|-|TRBJ2-7
TGTGCCAGCAGCGTAGGACTGGGCTACGAGCAGTACTTC
CASSVGLGYEQYF
>15|-|TRBV7-3|-|TRBJ1-1
TGTGCCAGCAGCCCCCACCCCGCGGGGAACACTGAAGCTTTCTTT
CASSPHPAGNTEAFF
>15|TRBD1|TRBV6-6|once|TRBJ1-1
TGTGCCAGCAGACCAGTGACAGGGGGGAGGACTGAAGCTTTCTTT
CASRPVTGGRTEAFF
>15|-|TRBV9|-|TRBJ1-1
TGTGCCAGCAGCGTAGCGGGGGGGGCGAACACTGAAGCTTTCTTT
CASSVAGGANTEAFF
>12|-|TRBV6-1|-|TRBJ1-5
TGTGCCAGCGTGGGCGGCAATCAGCCCCAGCATTTT
CASVGGNQPQHF
>15|-|TRBV2|-|TRBJ2-6
TGTGCCTTAGGTGGGGAAGGACTTGGGGCCAACGTCCTGACTTTC
CALGGEGLGANVLTF
>14|-|TRBV7-6|once|TRBJ2-7
TGTGCCAGCAGCCCCGATACCGGGGACTACGAGCAGTACTTC
CASSPDTGDYEQYF
>17|TRBD2|TRBV9|-|TRBJ2-5
TGTGCCAGCAGCGTAGGTCGCGGGGGGGCCTATGGGGAGACCCAGTACTTC
CASSVGRGGAYGETQYF
>14|-|TRBV5-4|-|TRBJ1-2
TGTGCCAGCAGCTTCACAGGGACTAACTATGGCTACACCTTC
CASSFTGTNYGYTF
>11|-|TRBV7-9|few|TRBJ2-5
TGTGCCAGCAGCACGGGGGAGACCCAGTACTTC
CASSTGETQYF
>12|-|TRBV2|-|TRBJ1-5
TGTGCCAGCAGTGCCATTGAGGAGCCCCAGCATTTT
CASSAIEEPQHF
>15|-|TRBV7-9|-|TRBJ1-2
TGTGCCAGCAGCTTAGCGTCCGCAGGCTCCTATGGCTACACCTTC
CASSLASAGSYGYTF
>15|-|TRBV5-1|-|TRBJ2-7
TGCGCCAGCAGCTTCGTGGCACGGCAGGGATACGAGCAGTACTTC
CASSFVARQGYEQYF
>12|-|TRBV12-5|-|TRBJ2-7
TGTGCTAGTGCTCGAGGCGGTGGGGAGCAGTACTTC
CASARGGGEQYF
>16|-|TRBV28|-|TRBJ1-5
TGTGCCAGCAGCACACCCTTAGAGGGATCTGGACAGCCCCAGCATTTT
CASSTPLEGSGQPQHF
>12|-|TRBV7-9|-|TRBJ2-7
TGTGCCAGCAGCCCTATTCCCTACGAGCAGTACTTC
CASSPIPYEQYF
>14|-|TRBV14|few|TRBJ1-6
TGTGCCAGCAGCCTGTGGGGGGGGAGTTCACCCCTCCACTTT
CASSLWGGSSPLHF
>14|-|TRBV5-4|-|TRBJ2-5
TGTGCCAGCAGCCGGGGGACGGGGCAAGAGACCCAGTACTTC
CASSRGTGQETQYF
>15|TRBD1|TRBV12-5|-|TRBJ2-7
TGTGCTAGTGGCCAGGGACAGGGCCAAACCTACGAGCAGTACTTC
CASGQGQGQTYEQYF
>14|-|TRBV7-3|-|TRBJ1-1
TGTGCCAGCAGCTCTAGGAGTGGGAACACTGAAGCTTTCTTT
CASSSRSGNTEAFF
>13|-|TRBV6-1|-|TRBJ1-2
TGTGCCAGCAGCTCAGACAGTGGATCGGGCTACACCTTC
CASSSDSGSGYTF
>15|TRBD1|TRBV7-9|-|TRBJ1-2
TGTGCCAGCAGCAACCGGGACAGGGGGCTACAGGGCTACACCTTC
CASSNRDRGLQGYTF
>16|TRBD1|TRBV4-1|-|TRBJ1-4
TGCGCCAGCAGCCGGATACAGGGGGCAACCAATGAAAAACTGTTTTTT
CASSRIQGATNEKLFF
>14|-|TRBV6-5|-|TRBJ1-4
TGTGCCAGCAGTTTCGGACAGTTTAATGAAAAACTGTTTTTT
CASSFGQFNEKLFF
>14|-|TRBV6-5|few|TRBJ1-1
TGTGCCAGCAGTTACCGCTTCTCGGACACTGAAGCTTTCTTT
CASSYRFSDTEAFF
>16|-|TRBV21-1|-|TRBJ1-6
TGTGCCAGCAGCAAAGAGTTGGAACAGTGTAATTCACCCCTCCACTTT
CASSKELEQCNSPLHF
>14|TRBD2|TRBV9|-|TRBJ2-2
TGTGCCAGCAGATCTAGCGGGAGCACCGGGGAGCTGTTTTTT
CASRSSGSTGELFF
>15|-|TRBV7-9|-|TRBJ1-4
TGTGCCAGCAGCTTAGATCTGACAGGCAGTGAAAAACTGTTTTTT
CASSLDLTGSEKLFF
>14|-|TRBV7-2|few|TRBJ2-7
TGTGCCAGCAGCCCAGCCGCAGCGGGCTACGAGCAGTACTTC
CASSPAAAGYEQYF
>13|-|TRBV30|-|TRBJ2-2
TGTGCCTGGAGTATTACTAGCACCGGGGAGCTGTTTTTT
CAWSITSTGELFF
>15|-|TRBV7-3|-|TRBJ2-5
TGTGCCAGCAGCCTCGTCGGGCAGGGCAGGGAGACCCAGTACTTC
CASSLVGQGRETQYF
>14|TRBD2|TRBV5-6|few|TRBJ2-1
TGTGCCAGCAGGGGCGGCGGGGGCTACAATGAGCAGTTCTTC
CASRGGGGYNEQFF
>13|TRBD1|TRBV10-3|-|TRBJ2-7
TGTGCCATCGGGGGACAGGGTGAGTACGAGCAGTACTTC
CAIGGQGEYEQYF
>18|-|TRBV11-2|-|TRBJ1-1
TGTGCCAGCAGCTACCAGACAGAGTTCAAGCCCATGAACACTGAAGCTTTCTTT
CASSYQTEFKPMNTEAFF
>16|TRBD2|TRBV6-5|-|TRBJ2-1
TGTGCCAGCAGTTACTCGGGGACTAGTACCTACAATGAGCAGTTCTTC
CASSYSGTSTYNEQFF
>12|-|TRBV9|-|TRBJ2-7
TGTGCCAGCAGCGTAGGTACCGGGGAGCAGTACTTC
CASSVGTGEQYF
>15|TRBD2|TRBV18|-|TRBJ2-7
TGTGCCAGCTCACAAGGGACTAGCGACACCTACGAGCAGTACTTC
CASSQGTSDTYEQYF
>12|-|TRBV5-6|-|TRBJ2-1
TGTGCCAGCAGGGTTGGACTTTCGGAGCAGTTCTTC
CASRVGLSEQFF
>14|TRBD2|TRBV28|once|TRBJ2-5
TGTGCCAGCAGAACTAGCGGGAGTGGAGAGACCCAGTACTTC
CASRTSGSGETQYF